Listed below are T cell receptor beta chains from one sample, sequenced in a study of blood T cell repertoires in COVID-19. Assay used: immunoSEQ multiplex PCR; TCRdb lists only in-frame clones, some missing. The repertoire includes roughly 200,000 clones, approximately 86% of them detected once, and 3% to 3.5% sits in the top ten. Material: peripheral blood. Every receptor here comes from a man aged 55 to 70 with acute or convalescent COVID-19. CDR3s include the opening cysteine and the closing phenylalanine or tryptophan. A D gene is named only where the DNA matches it firmly. Size values are once, few and many counts, or a class for expanded clones, and some rows have none.

size: few; D: NA; V: TRBV2; J: TRBJ1-5; DNA: TGTGCCAGCAGTGAAGTGGAGGTAGGCCATCAGCCCCAGCATTTT; CDR3: CASSEVEVGHQPQHF
size: NA; D: NA; V: TRBV7-2; J: TRBJ1-1; DNA: TGTGCCAGCAGCTTAGTCGGGGTGAACACTGAAGCTTTCTTT; CDR3: CASSLVGVNTEAFF
size: NA; D: TRBD2; V: TRBV3-1/TRBV3-2; J: TRBJ2-7; DNA: TGTGCCAGCAGCCAAGTCAATAGCGGGGCGGGTGGCGAGCAGTACTTC; CDR3: CASSQVNSGAGGEQYF
size: once; D: TRBD1; V: TRBV7-9; J: TRBJ1-4; DNA: TGTGCCAGCAGCCGCCGACAGGGAGGAGAAAAACTGTTTTTT; CDR3: CASSRRQGGEKLFF
size: NA; D: TRBD1; V: TRBV5-1; J: TRBJ1-1; DNA: TGCGCCAGCACCCCCTCCGGGACAGGGGTCACTGAAGCTTTCTTT; CDR3: CASTPSGTGVTEAFF
size: NA; D: NA; V: TRBV5-5; J: TRBJ2-1; DNA: TGTGCCAGCAGCACAATGCACAGGACCTACAATGAGCAGTTCTTC; CDR3: CASSTMHRTYNEQFF
size: NA; D: TRBD2; V: TRBV7-2; J: TRBJ2-1; DNA: TGTGCCAGCAGCCCACAGGCGGGGGGGCTTCTCAATGAGCAGTTCTTC; CDR3: CASSPQAGGLLNEQFF
size: NA; D: NA; V: TRBV6-4; J: TRBJ1-2; DNA: TGTGCCAGCAGTGACTCTGCGGGCAGGGGCTACACCTTC; CDR3: CASSDSAGRGYTF
size: NA; D: TRBD2; V: TRBV7-3; J: TRBJ2-3; DNA: TGTGCCAGCAGCAGGACTGGACTAGCGGGGGAAATCTCCCCAGATACGCAGTATTTT; CDR3: CASSRTGLAGEISPDTQYF
size: NA; D: NA; V: TRBV12-3/TRBV12-4; J: TRBJ2-7; DNA: TGTGCCAGCAGACCGGACAGCTACGAGCAGTACTTC; CDR3: CASRPDSYEQYF
size: few; D: TRBD2; V: TRBV19; J: TRBJ2-1; DNA: TGTGCCAGTAGTGGTGGCGGGAGCTCCTACAATGAGCAGTTCTTC; CDR3: CASSGGGSSYNEQFF
size: once; D: TRBD2; V: TRBV13; J: TRBJ2-7; DNA: TGTGCCAGCAGCTTAGGGAGCGGGGGGGCGTCCGAGCAGTACTTC; CDR3: CASSLGSGGASEQYF
size: NA; D: TRBD2; V: TRBV11-2; J: TRBJ2-5; DNA: TGTGCCAGCAGCTTAGAACCCGGGGGGGGCCTGGGTGGGACCCAGTACTTC; CDR3: CASSLEPGGGLGGTQYF
size: NA; D: NA; V: TRBV6-5; J: TRBJ2-1; DNA: TGTGCCAGCAGACCCGGGACTGGCGAGCGCAATGAGCAGTTCTTC; CDR3: CASRPGTGERNEQFF
size: NA; D: NA; V: TRBV6-1; J: TRBJ1-2; DNA: TGTGCCAGCAGTGAAGCTGGAGCTAACTATGGCTACACCTTC; CDR3: CASSEAGANYGYTF
size: NA; D: TRBD2; V: TRBV4-1; J: TRBJ2-3; DNA: TGCGCCAGCAGCCAAGAAGCTAGCGGGGGAGATACGCAGTATTTT; CDR3: CASSQEASGGDTQYF
size: NA; D: TRBD1; V: TRBV9; J: TRBJ2-7; DNA: TGTGCCAGCAGCGTAGTGGCAGGGGGCCCCTCCTACGAGCAGTACTTC; CDR3: CASSVVAGGPSYEQYF
size: once; D: TRBD2; V: TRBV10-1; J: TRBJ2-7; DNA: TGCGCCAGCAGTGACCTAGCGGGGGCGGGGGAGCAGTACTTC; CDR3: CASSDLAGAGEQYF
size: NA; D: NA; V: TRBV7-8; J: TRBJ1-2; DNA: TGTGCCAGCAGCCTCCTCCCCGGCGGTGGCTACACCTTC; CDR3: CASSLLPGGGYTF
size: NA; D: NA; V: TRBV19; J: TRBJ1-1; DNA: TGTGCCAGTAGTACCGGGACACTTAACACTGAAGCTTTCTTT; CDR3: CASSTGTLNTEAFF
size: few; D: NA; V: TRBV13; J: TRBJ2-2; DNA: TGTGCCAGCAGCTCCCCACGAGCCGGGGAGCTGTTTTTT; CDR3: CASSSPRAGELFF
size: NA; D: TRBD1; V: TRBV6-5; J: TRBJ2-5; DNA: TGTGCCAGCAGCCAACAGGGGGTTCAAGAGACCCAGTACTTC; CDR3: CASSQQGVQETQYF
size: NA; D: NA; V: TRBV19; J: TRBJ1-2; DNA: TGTGCCAGTAGCCTACGGGAGGACAGTTACTTCTATGGCTACACCTTC; CDR3: CASSLREDSYFYGYTF
size: NA; D: NA; V: TRBV5-1; J: TRBJ2-7; DNA: TGCGCCAGCAGCCCAAGCCGGGATACGCGATACGAGCAGTACTTC; CDR3: CASSPSRDTRYEQYF
size: NA; D: NA; V: TRBV10-1; J: TRBJ2-3; DNA: TGCGCCAGCAGTTCAGATCGTGGCACAGATACGCAGTATTTT; CDR3: CASSSDRGTDTQYF
size: NA; D: TRBD2; V: TRBV4-2; J: TRBJ2-5; DNA: TGTGCCAGCAGCCAGGGGACTAGCGGGGGGGAGACCCAGTACTTC; CDR3: CASSQGTSGGETQYF
size: NA; D: TRBD1; V: TRBV24-1; J: TRBJ2-5; DNA: TGTGCCACCAGTGATCAGGGGGCGCTTGATGGTTGGGAGACCCAGTACTTC; CDR3: CATSDQGALDGWETQYF
size: NA; D: TRBD1; V: TRBV18; J: TRBJ2-1; DNA: TGTGCCAGCTCACCGGACAGGGGGGGCAATGAGCAGTTCTTC; CDR3: CASSPDRGGNEQFF
size: NA; D: NA; V: TRBV7-2; J: TRBJ2-2; DNA: TGTGCCAGCAGCTATCCTACAGGGATCACCGGGGAGCTGTTTTTT; CDR3: CASSYPTGITGELFF
size: NA; D: TRBD2; V: TRBV10-1; J: TRBJ2-3; DNA: TGCGCCAGCAGCGAGACGGGACTACCCACAGATACGCAGTATTTT; CDR3: CASSETGLPTDTQYF